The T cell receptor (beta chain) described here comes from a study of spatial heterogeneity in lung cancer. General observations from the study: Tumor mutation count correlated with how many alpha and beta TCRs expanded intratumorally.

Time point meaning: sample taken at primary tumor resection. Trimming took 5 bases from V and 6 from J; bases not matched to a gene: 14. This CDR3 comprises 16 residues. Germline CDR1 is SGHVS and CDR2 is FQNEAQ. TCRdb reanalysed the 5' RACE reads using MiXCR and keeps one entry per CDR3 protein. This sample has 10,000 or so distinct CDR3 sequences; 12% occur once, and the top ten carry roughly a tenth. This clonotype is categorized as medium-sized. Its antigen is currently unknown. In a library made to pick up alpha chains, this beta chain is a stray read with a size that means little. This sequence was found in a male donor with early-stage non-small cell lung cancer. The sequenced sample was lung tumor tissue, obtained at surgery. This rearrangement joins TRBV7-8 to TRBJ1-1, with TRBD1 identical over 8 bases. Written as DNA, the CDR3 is TGTGCCAGCAGCGCGGTGGTCAGGGGGCCCCTTTCTGAAGCTTTCTTT. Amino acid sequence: CASSAVVRGPLSEAFF.